These T cell receptor beta chains were read from a single sample in a study of graft-versus-host responses after intestinal transplantation. Using immunoSEQ multiplex PCR, the repertoire was profiled, and TCRdb retains in-frame clones only, with some absent. The sample includes thousands of clones, roughly 80% of them seen just once. This sample comprised ileum tissue, obtained 18 days after transplant. The receptors come from a human patient who received an intestinal transplant, so some T cells may come from the graft donor. The CDR3 runs from the conserved cysteine through the conserved F or W.

cdr3_length	v_call	j_call	cdr3_aa
15	TRBV10-3	TRBJ2-3	CAIMMGLAGGDTQYF
16	TRBV6-1	TRBJ1-5	CASSESYPTGGQPQHF
13	TRBV28	TRBJ1-2	CASSLGRETGYTF
17	TRBV4-2	TRBJ2-3	CASSQDWTGGSTDTQYF
15	TRBV12-5	TRBJ1-1	CASGLGQGTNTEAFF
11	TRBV4-1	TRBJ1-1	CASSRDTEAFF
17	TRBV5-1	TRBJ2-1	CASSLVTGTNSYNEQFF
18	TRBV21-1	TRBJ1-6	CASSFIIATHHHNSPLHF
13	TRBV25-1	TRBJ2-7	CASSDGSAYEQYF
17	TRBV19	TRBJ2-5	CASSIVGTGGPQETQYF
14	TRBV10-1	TRBJ2-1	CASSESGSYNEQFF
15	TRBV25-1	TRBJ2-1	CASSGSGSSYNEQFF
13	TRBV6-4	TRBJ2-3	CASSEGDSHTQYF
17	TRBV9	TRBJ2-3	CASSVDLAGGVVDTQYF
12	TRBV15	TRBJ2-3	CATSINTDTQYF
17	TRBV5-1	TRBJ2-1	CASSLAIWLAGSNEQFF
15	TRBV25-1	TRBJ2-3	CASSEGTGSTDTQYF
15	TRBV21-1	TRBJ2-1	CASSKAGTSYNEQFF
15	TRBV21-1	TRBJ1-6	CASSTPGGRNSPLHF
13	TRBV6-5	TRBJ2-4	CASSSRQGNIQYF
18	TRBV9	TRBJ2-3	CASSARLRGALRADTQYF
14	TRBV18	TRBJ1-6	CASSNDRGNSPLHF
14	TRBV5-1	TRBJ1-4	CASSLATTNEKLFF
16	TRBV18	TRBJ1-1	CASSRVTGNPNTEAFF
17	TRBV18	TRBJ2-7	CASSPLVVGLAGVEQYF
14	TRBV27	TRBJ2-1	CASSFREKTHEQFF
12	TRBV5-6	TRBJ2-3	CASSLGGDTQYF
14	TRBV25-1	TRBJ1-3	CASSEGHSGNTIYF
15	TRBV25-1	TRBJ2-3	CASSDSGQGADTQYF
12	TRBV10-3	TRBJ2-3	CAISGGTDTQYF
13	TRBV15	TRBJ1-5	CATSRQGNQPQHF
12	TRBV25-1	TRBJ2-7	CASSEGSYEQYF
14	TRBV4-3	TRBJ2-7	CASSQDLASHEQYF
11	TRBV25-1	TRBJ1-1	CASSDNTEAFF
14	TRBV25-1	TRBJ1-4	CASSEGQTNEKLFF
14	TRBV21-1	TRBJ2-7	CASSLGDRGYEQYF
11	TRBV10-2	TRBJ1-2	CASSDVYGYTF
13	TRBV29-1	TRBJ1-2	CSARGGADYGYTF
16	TRBV25-1	TRBJ2-6	CASSDIGAQGANVLTF
17	TRBV7-2	TRBJ2-4	CASSLGYGLAPENIQYF
15	TRBV7-2	TRBJ2-7	CASSPRDRGQYEQYF
13	TRBV30	TRBJ1-1	CAWSGPVETEAFF
12	TRBV30	TRBJ1-5	CAWSGNAQPQHF
13	TRBV25-1	TRBJ2-3	CASSGGGPDTQYF
15	TRBV25-1	TRBJ2-2	CASSEQTSGTGELFF